This T cell receptor beta chain was profiled in a study of blood T cell repertoires in COVID-19. Study in general: Researchers got acute and convalescent COVID-19 samples from the United States, Italy and Spain. The cDNA or gDNA used as material had been derived from T cells, B-cell-depleted T cells, or PBMCs.

It was during active infection that Seattle patients were enrolled and then longitudinally followed. The V gene's germline CDR1 is DFQATT and CDR2 SNEGSKA (reference sequence). V dropped 3 bases and J dropped 3; count of bases not matched to a gene: 3. The CDR3 consists of 14 residues. In the study's own analysis: Scientists estimated how many nucleated cells there were by amplifying reference gene primers. Method: immunoSEQ multiplex PCR; TCRdb's copy keeps in-frame clones and lacks some. The DNA gave D and trimming, while V, J and clone size come from that table. The repertoire holds some 40,000 clones, with around 90% as singletons.

The chain employs TRBV20-1 and TRBJ1-2; the match to TRBD1 covers 11 bases. The TCR was taken from a man in his fifties or sixties with COVID-19, enrolled during active disease. Sequencing was carried out using peripheral blood. CDR3 bases: TGCAGTGCTAGTGCGGGACAGGGGGACTATGGCTACACCTTC. Translated, it gives CSASAGQGDYGYTF.